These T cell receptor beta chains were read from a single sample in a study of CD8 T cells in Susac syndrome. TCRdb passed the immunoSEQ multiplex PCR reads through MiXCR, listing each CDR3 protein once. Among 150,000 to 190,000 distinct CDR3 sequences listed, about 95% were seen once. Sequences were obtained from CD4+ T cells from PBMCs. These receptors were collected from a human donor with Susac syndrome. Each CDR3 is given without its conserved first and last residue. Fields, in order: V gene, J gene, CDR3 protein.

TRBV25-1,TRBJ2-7,ASSDPSPGAYYEQY
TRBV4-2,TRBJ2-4,ASSHSGGSAKNIQY
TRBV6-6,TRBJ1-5,ASGLGGPQH
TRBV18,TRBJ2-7,ASSPPRISYEQY
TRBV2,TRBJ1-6,ASRPDSPLH
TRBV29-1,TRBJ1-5,SVALTGGGNQPQH
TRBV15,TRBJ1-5,ATSRDGPNQPQH
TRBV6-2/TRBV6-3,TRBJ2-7,ASSYIPNHSYEQY
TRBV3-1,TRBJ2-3,ASSQTGTGIDTQY
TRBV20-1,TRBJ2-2,SAGGSGELF
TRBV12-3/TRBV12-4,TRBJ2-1,ASSLVRAANEQF
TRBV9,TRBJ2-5,ASSATPGTEETQY
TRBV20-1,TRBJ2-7,SARGGRTYEQY
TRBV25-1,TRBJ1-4,ASSPFGGSNEKLF
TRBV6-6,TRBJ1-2,ASSPQGNGYT
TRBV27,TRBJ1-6,ASVNRVGASSPLH
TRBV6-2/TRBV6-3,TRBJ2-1,ASSSWSSGGAVNEQF
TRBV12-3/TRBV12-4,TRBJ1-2,ASSLLQNYGYT
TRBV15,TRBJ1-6,ATSWGAVGSPLH
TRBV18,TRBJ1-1,ASSPPVGTEAF
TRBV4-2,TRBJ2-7,ASSQGELAGVAYEQY
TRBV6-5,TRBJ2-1,ASSYASGGDNEQF
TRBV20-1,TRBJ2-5,SARLAGGGGETQY
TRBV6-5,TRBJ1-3,ASTNGNTIY
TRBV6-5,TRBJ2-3,ASSYSTLDRRSTDTQY
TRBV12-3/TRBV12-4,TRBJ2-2,ASNPSGGGTGELF
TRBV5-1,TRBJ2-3,ASRNGTVHTDTQY
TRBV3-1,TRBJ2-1,ASSQELAGGKGEQF
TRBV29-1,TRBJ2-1,SVGPSGGEQF
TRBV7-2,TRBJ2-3,ASSLDGNTDTQY
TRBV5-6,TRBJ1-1,ASSRTPRQGGYEAF
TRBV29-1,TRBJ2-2,SVGGGSGFTGELF
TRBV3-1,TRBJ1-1,ASSQGGGEAF
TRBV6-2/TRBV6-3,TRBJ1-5,ASSYSHTGTQPQH
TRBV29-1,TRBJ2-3,SVDAGGEGTQY
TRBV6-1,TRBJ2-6,ASSGIINSGANVLT
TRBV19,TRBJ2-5,ASSSLQGSETQY
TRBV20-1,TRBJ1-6,SARERNSPLH
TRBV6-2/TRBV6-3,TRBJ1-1,ASTMAGGAF
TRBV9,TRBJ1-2,ASSATGGTNYGYT
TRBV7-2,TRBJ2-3,ASSFDRPSTDTQY
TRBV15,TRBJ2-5,ATSRAWGLLETQY
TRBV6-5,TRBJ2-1,ASSGTGPYNEQF